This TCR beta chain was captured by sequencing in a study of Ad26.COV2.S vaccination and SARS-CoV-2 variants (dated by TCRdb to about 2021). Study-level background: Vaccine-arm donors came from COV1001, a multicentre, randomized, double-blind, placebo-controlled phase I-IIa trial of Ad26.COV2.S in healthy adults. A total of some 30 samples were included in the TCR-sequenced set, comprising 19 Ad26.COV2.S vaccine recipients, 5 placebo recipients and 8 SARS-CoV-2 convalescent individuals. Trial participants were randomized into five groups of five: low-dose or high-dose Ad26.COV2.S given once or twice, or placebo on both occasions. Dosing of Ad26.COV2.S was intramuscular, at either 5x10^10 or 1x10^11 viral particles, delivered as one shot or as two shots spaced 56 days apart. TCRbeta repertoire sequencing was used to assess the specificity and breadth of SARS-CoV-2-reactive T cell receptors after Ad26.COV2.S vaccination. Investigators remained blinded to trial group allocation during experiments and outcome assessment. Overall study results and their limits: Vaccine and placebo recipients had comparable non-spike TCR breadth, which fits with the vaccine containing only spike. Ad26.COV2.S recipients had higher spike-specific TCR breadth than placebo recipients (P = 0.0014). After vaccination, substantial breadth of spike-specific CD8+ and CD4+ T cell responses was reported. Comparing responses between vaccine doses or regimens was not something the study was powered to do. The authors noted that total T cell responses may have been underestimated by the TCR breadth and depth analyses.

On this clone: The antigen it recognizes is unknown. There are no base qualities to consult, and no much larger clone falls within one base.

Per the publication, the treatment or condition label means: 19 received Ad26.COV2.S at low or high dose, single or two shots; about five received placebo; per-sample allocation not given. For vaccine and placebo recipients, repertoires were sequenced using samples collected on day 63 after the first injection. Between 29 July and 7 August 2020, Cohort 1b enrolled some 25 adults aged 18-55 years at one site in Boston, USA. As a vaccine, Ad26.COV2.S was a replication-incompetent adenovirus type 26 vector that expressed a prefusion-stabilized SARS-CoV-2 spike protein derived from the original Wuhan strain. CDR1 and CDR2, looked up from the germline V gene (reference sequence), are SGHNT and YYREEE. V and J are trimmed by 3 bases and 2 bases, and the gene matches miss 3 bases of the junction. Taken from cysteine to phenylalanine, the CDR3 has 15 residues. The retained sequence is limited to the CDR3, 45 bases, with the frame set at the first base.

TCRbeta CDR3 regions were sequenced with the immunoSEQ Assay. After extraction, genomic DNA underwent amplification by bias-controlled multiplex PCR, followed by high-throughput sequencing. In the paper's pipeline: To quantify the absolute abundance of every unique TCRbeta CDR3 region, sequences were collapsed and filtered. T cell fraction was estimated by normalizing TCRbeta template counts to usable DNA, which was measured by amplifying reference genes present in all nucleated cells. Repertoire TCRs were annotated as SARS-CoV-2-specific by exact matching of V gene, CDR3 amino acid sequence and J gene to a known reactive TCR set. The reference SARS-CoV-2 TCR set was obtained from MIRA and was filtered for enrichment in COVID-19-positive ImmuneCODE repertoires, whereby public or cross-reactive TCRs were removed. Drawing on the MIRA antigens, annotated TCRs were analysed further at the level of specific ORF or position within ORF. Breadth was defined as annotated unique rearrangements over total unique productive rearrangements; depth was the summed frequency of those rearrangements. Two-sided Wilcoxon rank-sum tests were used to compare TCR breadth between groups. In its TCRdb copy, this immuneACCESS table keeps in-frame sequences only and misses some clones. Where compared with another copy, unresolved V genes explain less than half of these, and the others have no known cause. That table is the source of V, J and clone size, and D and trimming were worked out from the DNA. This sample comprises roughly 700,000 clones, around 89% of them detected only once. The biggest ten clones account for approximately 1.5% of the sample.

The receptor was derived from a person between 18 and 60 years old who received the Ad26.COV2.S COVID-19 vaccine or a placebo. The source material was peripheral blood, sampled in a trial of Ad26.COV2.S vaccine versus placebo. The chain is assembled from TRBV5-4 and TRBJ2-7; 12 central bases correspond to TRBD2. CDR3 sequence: CASSSGLAGTYEQYF. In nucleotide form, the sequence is TGTGCCAGCAGCTCTGGACTAGCGGGGACCTACGAGCAGTACTTC.